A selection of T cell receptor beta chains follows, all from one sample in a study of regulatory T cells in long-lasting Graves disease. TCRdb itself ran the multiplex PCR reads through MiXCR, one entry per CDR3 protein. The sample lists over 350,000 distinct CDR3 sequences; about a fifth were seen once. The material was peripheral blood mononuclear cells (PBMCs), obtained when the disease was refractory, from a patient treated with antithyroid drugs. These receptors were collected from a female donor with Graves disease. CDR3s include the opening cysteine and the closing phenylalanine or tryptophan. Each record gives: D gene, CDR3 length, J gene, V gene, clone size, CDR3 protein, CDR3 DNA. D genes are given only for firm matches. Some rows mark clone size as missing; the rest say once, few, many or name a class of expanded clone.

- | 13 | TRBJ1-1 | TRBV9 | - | CASSVVTGTEASF | TGTGCCAGCAGCGTAGTAACAGGGACTGAAGCTTCCTTT
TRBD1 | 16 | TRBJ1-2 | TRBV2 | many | CASSTLPGQANYGYTF | TGTGCCAGCAGCACGCTACCGGGACAGGCTAACTATGGCTACACCTTC
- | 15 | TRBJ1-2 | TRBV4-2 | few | CASSQDPDGNYGYTF | TGTGCCAGCAGCCAAGATCCGGACGGAAACTATGGCTACACCTTC
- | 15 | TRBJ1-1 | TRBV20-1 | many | CSAPTQNTMNTEAFF | TGCAGTGCTCCCACCCAAAACACCATGAACACTGAAGCTTTCTTT
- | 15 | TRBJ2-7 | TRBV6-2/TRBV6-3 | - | CASSYWTQNSYEQYF | TGTGCCAGCAGTTACTGGACACAAAACTCCTACGAGCAGTACTTC
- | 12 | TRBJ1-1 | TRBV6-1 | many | CASSVRYTEAFF | TGTGCCAGCAGTGTACGTTACACTGAAGCTTTCTTT
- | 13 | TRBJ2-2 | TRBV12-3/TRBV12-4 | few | CASSLLRNGELFF | TGTGCCAGCAGTTTGCTGCGGAACGGGGAGCTGTTTTTT
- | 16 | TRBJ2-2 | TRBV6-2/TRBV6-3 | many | CASSYSTWESTGELFF | TGTGCCAGCAGTTACTCGACGTGGGAGAGCACCGGGGAGCTGTTTTTT
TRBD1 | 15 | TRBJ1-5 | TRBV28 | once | CASRPGQGYNQPQHF | TGTGCCAGCAGGCCGGGACAGGGGTACAATCAGCCCCAGCATTTT
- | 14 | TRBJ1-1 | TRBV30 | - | CAWSTGTLNTETFF | TGTGCCTGGAGTACAGGAACCTTGAACACTGAAACTTTCTTT
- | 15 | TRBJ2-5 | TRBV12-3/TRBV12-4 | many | CASSLDGGVQETQYF | TGTGCCAGCAGTTTGGACGGTGGCGTACAGGAGACCCAGTACTTC
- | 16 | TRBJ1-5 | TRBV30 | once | CAWSGMRLRSNQPQHF | TGTGCCTGGAGCGGGATGCGACTGAGAAGCAATCAGCCCCAGCATTTT
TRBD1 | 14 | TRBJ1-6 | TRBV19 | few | CASSLTGVISPLHF | TGTGCCAGTAGTTTGACAGGGGTCATTTCACCCCTCCACTTT
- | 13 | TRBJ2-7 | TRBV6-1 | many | CASRGVGSYEQYF | TGTGCCAGCCGGGGAGTGGGCTCCTACGAGCAGTACTTC
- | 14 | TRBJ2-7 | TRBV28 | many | CASSLGRNTYEQYF | TGTGCCAGCAGTCTCGGACGTAACACCTACGAGCAGTACTTC
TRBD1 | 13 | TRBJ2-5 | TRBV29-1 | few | CSVHPGQGETQYF | TGCAGCGTACATCCGGGACAGGGAGAGACCCAGTACTTC
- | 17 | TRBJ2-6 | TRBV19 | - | CASSKQGPSSGANVLTF | TGTGCCAGTAGTAAACAGGGTCCCAGCTCTGGGGCCAACGTCCTGACTTTC
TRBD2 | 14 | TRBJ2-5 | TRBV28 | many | CASSGTTSAVTQYF | TGTGCCAGCAGTGGAACGACTAGCGCGGTGACCCAGTACTTC
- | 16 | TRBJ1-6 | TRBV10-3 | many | CAISEASGSISSPLHF | TGTGCCATCAGTGAGGCCTCAGGATCAATCTCTTCACCCCTCCACTTT
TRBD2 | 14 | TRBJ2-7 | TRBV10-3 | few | CAISPQAGFYEQYF | TGTGCCATCAGTCCACAAGCGGGATTCTACGAGCAGTACTTC
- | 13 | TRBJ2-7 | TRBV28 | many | CASSLTGLHEQYF | TGTGCCAGCAGTTTAACAGGGCTCCACGAGCAGTACTTC
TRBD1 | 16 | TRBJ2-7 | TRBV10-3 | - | CAISGASGTAFYEQYF | TGTGCCATCAGCGGAGCCTCCGGGACAGCATTTTACGAGCAGTACTTC
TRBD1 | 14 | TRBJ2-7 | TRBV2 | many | CASSGRQGAWEQYF | TGTGCCAGCAGTGGGAGACAGGGGGCTTGGGAGCAGTACTTC
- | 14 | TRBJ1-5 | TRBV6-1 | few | CASSEAVGDQPQHF | TGTGCCAGCAGTGAAGCGGTGGGGGATCAGCCCCAGCATTTT
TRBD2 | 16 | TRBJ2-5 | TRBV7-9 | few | CASSHPGLAGQETQYF | TGTGCCAGCAGCCATCCGGGACTAGCGGGCCAAGAGACCCAGTACTTC
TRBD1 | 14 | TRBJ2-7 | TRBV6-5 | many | CASSYGDRAFEQYF | TGTGCCAGCAGTTACGGGGACAGGGCCTTCGAGCAGTACTTC
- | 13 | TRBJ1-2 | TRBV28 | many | CASSLLQGDGYTF | TGTGCCAGCAGCCTTCTACAGGGAGATGGCTACACCTTC
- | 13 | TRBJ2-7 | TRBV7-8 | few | CASSWTPYYEQYF | TGTGCCAGCTCTTGGACCCCCTACTACGAGCAGTACTTC
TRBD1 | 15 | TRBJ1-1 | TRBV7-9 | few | CASSLAGGEDTEAFF | TGTGCCAGCAGCCTGGCAGGGGGCGAGGACACTGAAGCTTTCTTT
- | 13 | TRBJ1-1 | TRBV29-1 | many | CSVTGGFNTEAFF | TGCAGCGTCACCGGCGGATTTAACACTGAAGCTTTCTTT
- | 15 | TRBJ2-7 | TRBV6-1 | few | CASSELGEVVREQYF | TGTGCCAGCAGTGAATTGGGGGAGGTGGTACGGGAGCAGTACTTC
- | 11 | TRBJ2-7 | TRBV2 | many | CASSQMYEQYF | TGTGCCAGCAGTCAGATGTACGAGCAGTACTTC
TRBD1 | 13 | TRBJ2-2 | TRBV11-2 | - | CASGTANTGELFF | TGTGCCAGTGGGACAGCGAACACCGGGGAGCTGTTTTTT
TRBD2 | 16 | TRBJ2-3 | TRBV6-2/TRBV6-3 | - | CASSSGLAGASDTQYF | TGTGCCAGCAGTTCGGGACTAGCGGGAGCCTCAGATACGCAGTATTTT
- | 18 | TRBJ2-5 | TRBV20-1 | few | CSARDYSSPGHDQETQYF | TGCAGTGCTAGAGATTATTCGTCTCCGGGACACGACCAAGAGACCCAGTACTTC